This T cell receptor beta chain was found in a study of cytomegalovirus exposure and HLA in healthy donors. Study-level information: The 120 or so validation repertoires used the same platform as the roughly 670 first-cohort repertoires, a later analysis reported.

Study-level results: In vitro testing confirmed a few CMV-associated chains as specific for CMV antigens.

The sample holds one count of this clone. The antigen remains unidentified. TCRdb keeps only in-frame clones here, not all; method: immunoSEQ multiplex PCR. Among around 150,000 clones listed, nearly 90% were seen once. The J segment lost 0 bases and the V segment lost 2 bases, leaving 9 bases of the junction unmatched. The CDR3 loop spans 17 amino acids. Germline CDR1 MNHNS, CDR2 SASEGT. The clonotype originates from a man aged 18-30 years in good health and CMV-seropositive. The genes are TRBV6-1 and TRBJ1-1; TRBD1 matches 7 bases. What was sequenced was PBMCs. CDR3 amino acids: CASSENIGQVMNTEAFF. CDR3 in DNA: TGTGCCAGCAGTGAAAACATTGGACAGGTTATGAACACTGAAGCTTTCTTT.